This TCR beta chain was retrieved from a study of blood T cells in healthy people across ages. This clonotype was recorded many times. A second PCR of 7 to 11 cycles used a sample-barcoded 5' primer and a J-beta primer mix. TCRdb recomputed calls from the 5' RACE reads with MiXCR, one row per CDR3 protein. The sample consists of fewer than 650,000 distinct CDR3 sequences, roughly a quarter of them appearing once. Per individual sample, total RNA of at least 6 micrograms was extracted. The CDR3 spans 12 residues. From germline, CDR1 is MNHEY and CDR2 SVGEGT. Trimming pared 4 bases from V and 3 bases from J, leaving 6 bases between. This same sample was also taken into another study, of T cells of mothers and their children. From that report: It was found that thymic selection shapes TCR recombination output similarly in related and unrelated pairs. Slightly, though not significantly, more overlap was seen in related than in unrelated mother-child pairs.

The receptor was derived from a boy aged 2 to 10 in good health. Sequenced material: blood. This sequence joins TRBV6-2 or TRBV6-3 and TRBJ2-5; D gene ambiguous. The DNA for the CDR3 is TGTGCCAGCAGTTCACCTAAAGAGACCCAGTACTTC. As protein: CASSSPKETQYF.